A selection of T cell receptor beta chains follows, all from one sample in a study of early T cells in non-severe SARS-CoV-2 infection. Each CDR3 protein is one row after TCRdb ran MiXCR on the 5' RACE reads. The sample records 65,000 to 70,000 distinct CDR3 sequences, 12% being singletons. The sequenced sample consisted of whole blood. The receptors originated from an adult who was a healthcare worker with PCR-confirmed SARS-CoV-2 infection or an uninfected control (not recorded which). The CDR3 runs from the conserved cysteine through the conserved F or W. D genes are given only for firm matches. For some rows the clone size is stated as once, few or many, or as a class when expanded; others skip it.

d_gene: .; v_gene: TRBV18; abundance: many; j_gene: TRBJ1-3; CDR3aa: CASSPRFGNTIYF; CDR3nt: TGTGCCAGCTCACCCAGGTTCGGAAACACCATATATTTT
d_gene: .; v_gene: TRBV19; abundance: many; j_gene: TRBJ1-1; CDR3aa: CASSLANTEAFF; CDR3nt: TGTGCCAGTAGTCTAGCGAACACTGAAGCTTTCTTT
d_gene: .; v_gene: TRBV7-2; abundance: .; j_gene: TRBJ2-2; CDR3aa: CASSLVGTTNTGELFF; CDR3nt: TGTGCCAGCAGCTTAGTCGGGACAACGAACACCGGGGAGCTGTTTTTT
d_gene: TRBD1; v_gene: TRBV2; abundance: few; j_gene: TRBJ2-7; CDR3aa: CASSEKDRNSYEQYF; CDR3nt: TGTGCCAGCAGTGAAAAGGACAGGAACTCCTACGAGCAGTACTTC
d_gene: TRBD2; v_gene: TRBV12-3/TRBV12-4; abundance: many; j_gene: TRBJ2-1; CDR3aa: CASSLRGGANEQFF; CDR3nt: TGTGCCAGCAGTTTGCGGGGGGGCGCGAATGAGCAGTTCTTC
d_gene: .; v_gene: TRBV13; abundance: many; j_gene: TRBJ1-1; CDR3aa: CASFDSNTEAFF; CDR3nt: TGTGCCAGCTTCGACAGTAACACTGAAGCTTTCTTT
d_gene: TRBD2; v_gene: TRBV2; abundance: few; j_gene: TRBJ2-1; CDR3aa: CASRYGTSGEQFF; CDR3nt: TGTGCCAGCAGATACGGGACTAGCGGGGAGCAGTTCTTC
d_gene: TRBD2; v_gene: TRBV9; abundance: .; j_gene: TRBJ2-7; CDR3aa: CASSVDVAGGYEQYF; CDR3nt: TGTGCCAGCAGCGTAGATGTAGCGGGGGGATACGAGCAGTACTTC
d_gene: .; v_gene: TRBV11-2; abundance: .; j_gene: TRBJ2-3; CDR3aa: CASSPLREKWYF; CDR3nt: TGTGCCAGCAGCCCCCTGAGGGAAAAGTGGTATTTT
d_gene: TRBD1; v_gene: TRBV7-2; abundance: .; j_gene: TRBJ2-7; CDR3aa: CASSWGTGGSYEQYF; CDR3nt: TGTGCCAGCAGCTGGGGGACAGGGGGCTCCTACGAGCAGTACTTC
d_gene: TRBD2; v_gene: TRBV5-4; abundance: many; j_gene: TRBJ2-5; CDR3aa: CASSLFRLAGSQETQYF; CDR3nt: TGTGCCAGCAGCTTGTTTAGACTAGCGGGGAGTCAAGAGACCCAGTACTTC
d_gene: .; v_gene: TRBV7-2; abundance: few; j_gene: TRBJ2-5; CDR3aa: CASSYGLTETQYF; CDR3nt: TGTGCCAGCAGCTATGGTCTCACTGAGACCCAGTACTTC
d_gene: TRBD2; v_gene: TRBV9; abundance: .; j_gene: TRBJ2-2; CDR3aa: CASSPSSGGRLNTGELFF; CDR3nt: TGTGCCAGCTCCCCCTCTAGCGGGGGACGCCTGAACACCGGGGAGCTGTTTTTT
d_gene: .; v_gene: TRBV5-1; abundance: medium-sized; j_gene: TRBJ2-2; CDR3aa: CASSLGFNTGELFF; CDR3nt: TGCGCCAGCAGCTTGGGGTTTAACACCGGGGAGCTGTTTTTT
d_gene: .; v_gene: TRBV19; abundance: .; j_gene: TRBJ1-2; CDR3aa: CASSITGPGGGNYGYTF; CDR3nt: TGTGCCAGTAGTATAACCGGACCAGGCGGAGGCAACTATGGCTACACCTTC
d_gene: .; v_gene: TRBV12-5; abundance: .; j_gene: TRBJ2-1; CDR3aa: CASGTYSYNEQFF; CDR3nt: TGTGCTAGTGGGACGTATTCCTACAATGAGCAGTTCTTC
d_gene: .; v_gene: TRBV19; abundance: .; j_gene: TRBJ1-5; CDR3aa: CASSTLLDGLNQPQHF; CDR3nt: TGTGCCAGTAGTACCCTGCTCGACGGGTTGAATCAGCCCCAGCATTTT
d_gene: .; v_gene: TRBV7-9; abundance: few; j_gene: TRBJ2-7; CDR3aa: CASSLSSGYEQYF; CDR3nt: TGTGCCAGCAGCTTATCGAGCGGCTACGAGCAGTACTTC
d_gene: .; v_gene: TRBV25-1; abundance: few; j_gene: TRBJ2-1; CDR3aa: CASSGPREQFF; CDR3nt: TGTGCCAGCAGTGGGCCTCGTGAGCAGTTCTTC
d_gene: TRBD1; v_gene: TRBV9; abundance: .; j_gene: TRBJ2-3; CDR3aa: CASSVKGQDTNTQYF; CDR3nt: TGTGCCAGCAGCGTAAAGGGACAGGACACAAATACGCAGTATTTT
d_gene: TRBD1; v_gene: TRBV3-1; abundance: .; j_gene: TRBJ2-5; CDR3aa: CASSQVPGQRSQETQYF; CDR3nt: TGTGCCAGCAGCCAAGTCCCGGGACAGCGGTCCCAAGAGACCCAGTACTTC
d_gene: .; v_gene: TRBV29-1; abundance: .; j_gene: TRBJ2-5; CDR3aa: CSVQGLETQYF; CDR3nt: TGCAGCGTCCAGGGTTTAGAGACCCAGTACTTC
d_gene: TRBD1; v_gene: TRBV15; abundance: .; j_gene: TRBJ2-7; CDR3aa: CATSSGDRSYEQYF; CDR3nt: TGTGCCACCAGCAGTGGGGACAGGAGCTACGAGCAGTACTTC